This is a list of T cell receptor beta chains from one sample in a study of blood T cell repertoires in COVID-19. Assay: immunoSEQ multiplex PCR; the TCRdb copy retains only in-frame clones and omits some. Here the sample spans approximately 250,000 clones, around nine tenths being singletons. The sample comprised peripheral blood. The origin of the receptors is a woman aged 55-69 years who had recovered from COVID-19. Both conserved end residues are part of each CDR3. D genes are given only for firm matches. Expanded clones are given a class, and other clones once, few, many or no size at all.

cdr3_aa: CASRETQGAIGYTF
cdr3_nt: TGCGCCAGCAGAGAGACACAGGGGGCAATTGGCTACACCTTC
cdr3_length: 14
d_call: TRBD1
clone_size: .
j_call: TRBJ1-2
v_call: TRBV5-1

cdr3_aa: CASSPWGVAYEQYF
cdr3_nt: TGTGCCAGCAGCCCCTGGGGGGTCGCTTACGAGCAGTACTTC
cdr3_length: 14
d_call: .
clone_size: .
j_call: TRBJ2-7
v_call: TRBV14

cdr3_aa: CASSWSGLAGVSEQYF
cdr3_nt: TGTGCCAGCAGCTGGTCTGGACTAGCGGGGGTAAGCGAGCAGTACTTC
cdr3_length: 16
d_call: TRBD2
clone_size: .
j_call: TRBJ2-7
v_call: TRBV7-8

cdr3_aa: CASSPGVTGANVLTF
cdr3_nt: TGTGCCAGCAGCCCAGGGGTAACTGGGGCCAACGTCCTGACTTTC
cdr3_length: 15
d_call: .
clone_size: .
j_call: TRBJ2-6
v_call: TRBV6-5

cdr3_aa: CASRGGGAPAPEQYF
cdr3_nt: TGTGCCAGCAGGGGCGGGGGGGCGCCGGCTCCCGAGCAGTACTTC
cdr3_length: 15
d_call: TRBD2
clone_size: .
j_call: TRBJ2-7
v_call: TRBV6-6

cdr3_aa: CASSIGAGPNSPLHF
cdr3_nt: TGTGCCAGTAGTATAGGCGCAGGCCCTAATTCACCCCTCCACTTT
cdr3_length: 15
d_call: .
clone_size: .
j_call: TRBJ1-6
v_call: TRBV19

cdr3_aa: CASSLITGIGNYGYTF
cdr3_nt: TGTGCCAGCAGCTTAATTACAGGGATTGGCAACTATGGCTACACCTTC
cdr3_length: 16
d_call: .
clone_size: .
j_call: TRBJ1-2
v_call: TRBV7-2

cdr3_aa: CASSLRTTVNTEAFF
cdr3_nt: TGTGCCAGCAGCTTACGAACGACAGTAAACACTGAAGCTTTCTTT
cdr3_length: 15
d_call: .
clone_size: few
j_call: TRBJ1-1
v_call: TRBV7-9

cdr3_aa: CSASFVGGASYEQYF
cdr3_nt: TGCAGTGCTAGTTTTGTCGGGGGGGCCTCCTACGAGCAGTACTTC
cdr3_length: 15
d_call: TRBD2
clone_size: .
j_call: TRBJ2-7
v_call: TRBV20-1

cdr3_aa: CASSQGVLTGTEAFF
cdr3_nt: TGCGCCAGCAGCCAAGGGGTGTTGACGGGCACTGAAGCTTTCTTT
cdr3_length: 15
d_call: .
clone_size: .
j_call: TRBJ1-1
v_call: TRBV4-3

cdr3_aa: CASSQDRGIAGENTGELFF
cdr3_nt: TGTGCCAGCAGCCAAGATAGAGGGATAGCGGGGGAGAACACCGGGGAGCTGTTTTTT
cdr3_length: 19
d_call: TRBD2
clone_size: .
j_call: TRBJ2-2
v_call: TRBV3-1/TRBV3-2

cdr3_aa: CASSFASGQNLNYGYTF
cdr3_nt: TGCGCCAGCAGCTTTGCGAGTGGGCAGAATCTTAACTATGGCTACACCTTC
cdr3_length: 17
d_call: .
clone_size: .
j_call: TRBJ1-2
v_call: TRBV5-1

cdr3_aa: CAPGTGGRTEAFF
cdr3_nt: TGTGCCCCCGGGACAGGGGGGAGGACTGAAGCTTTCTTT
cdr3_length: 13
d_call: TRBD1
clone_size: .
j_call: TRBJ1-1
v_call: TRBV5-4

cdr3_aa: CASSSSVGYGTDTQYF
cdr3_nt: TGTGCCAGCAGTTCCAGCGTGGGTTATGGCACAGATACGCAGTATTTT
cdr3_length: 16
d_call: .
clone_size: .
j_call: TRBJ2-3
v_call: TRBV27

cdr3_aa: CASSLGGLHGETQYF
cdr3_nt: TGTGCCAGCAGCCTAGGCGGGCTTCACGGTGAGACCCAGTACTTC
cdr3_length: 15
d_call: .
clone_size: .
j_call: TRBJ2-5
v_call: TRBV11-2

cdr3_aa: CASNVGVEGEQYF
cdr3_nt: TGTGCCAGTAATGTAGGTGTGGAGGGCGAGCAGTACTTC
cdr3_length: 13
d_call: .
clone_size: .
j_call: TRBJ2-7
v_call: TRBV19

cdr3_aa: CASSPEPYRGETQYF
cdr3_nt: TGCGCCAGCAGCCCCGAACCCTACAGGGGGGAGACCCAGTACTTC
cdr3_length: 15
d_call: TRBD1
clone_size: .
j_call: TRBJ2-5
v_call: TRBV5-1

cdr3_aa: CASSPRGQGTYEQYF
cdr3_nt: TGTGCCAGCAGTCCTCGGGGACAGGGTACCTACGAGCAGTACTTC
cdr3_length: 15
d_call: TRBD1
clone_size: .
j_call: TRBJ2-7
v_call: TRBV27

cdr3_aa: CASSYRTGGYEQYF
cdr3_nt: TGTGCCAGTAGTTACCGGACAGGGGGCTACGAGCAGTACTTC
cdr3_length: 14
d_call: TRBD1
clone_size: .
j_call: TRBJ2-7
v_call: TRBV19

cdr3_aa: CASSLPKGAGTGELFF
cdr3_nt: TGTGCCAGCAGCCTTCCGAAGGGGGCCGGGACCGGGGAGCTGTTTTTT
cdr3_length: 16
d_call: TRBD1
clone_size: .
j_call: TRBJ2-2
v_call: TRBV3-1/TRBV3-2

cdr3_aa: CASSSENIQYF
cdr3_nt: TGCGCCAGCAGCTCCGAAAACATTCAGTACTTC
cdr3_length: 11
d_call: .
clone_size: few
j_call: TRBJ2-4
v_call: TRBV5-1

cdr3_aa: CASTRDRGGYEQYF
cdr3_nt: TGTGCCAGCACCCGGGACAGGGGTGGCTACGAGCAGTACTTC
cdr3_length: 14
d_call: TRBD1
clone_size: .
j_call: TRBJ2-7
v_call: TRBV6-6

cdr3_aa: CASRRTGTGNTIYF
cdr3_nt: TGTGCCAGCAGACGGACAGGTACTGGAAACACCATATATTTT
cdr3_length: 14
d_call: TRBD1
clone_size: .
j_call: TRBJ1-3
v_call: TRBV2

cdr3_aa: CASSVEAGGLNEKLFF
cdr3_nt: TGTGCCAGCAGCGTAGAGGCCGGCGGCCTCAATGAAAAACTGTTTTTT
cdr3_length: 16
d_call: .
clone_size: .
j_call: TRBJ1-4
v_call: TRBV9

cdr3_aa: CASSSGGTSVPGELFF
cdr3_nt: TGTGCCAGCAGTTCCGGGGGGACCTCAGTTCCCGGGGAGCTGTTTTTT
cdr3_length: 16
d_call: TRBD2
clone_size: .
j_call: TRBJ2-2
v_call: TRBV6-5

cdr3_aa: CASSIPRGNLYGYTF
cdr3_nt: TGTGCCAGTAGTATTCCCCGGGGGAATCTCTATGGCTACACCTTC
cdr3_length: 15
d_call: .
clone_size: .
j_call: TRBJ1-2
v_call: TRBV19

cdr3_aa: CASSLAGIAEPYEQYF
cdr3_nt: TGCGCCAGCAGCTTGGCCGGGATAGCGGAGCCCTACGAGCAGTACTTC
cdr3_length: 16
d_call: .
clone_size: .
j_call: TRBJ2-7
v_call: TRBV5-1

cdr3_aa: CASSSGGLRANVLTF
cdr3_nt: TGTGCCAGCAGCTCAGGGGGCCTGAGGGCCAACGTCCTGACTTTC
cdr3_length: 15
d_call: TRBD1
clone_size: .
j_call: TRBJ2-6
v_call: TRBV7-9

cdr3_aa: CASSKPRDSIGSMNTEAFF
cdr3_nt: TGTGCCAGCAGCAAACCCCGGGACAGCATAGGGAGCATGAACACTGAAGCTTTCTTT
cdr3_length: 19
d_call: .
clone_size: .
j_call: TRBJ1-1
v_call: TRBV21-1

cdr3_aa: CASSSGQGYTGELFF
cdr3_nt: TGTGCCAGCAGTTCGGGACAGGGTTACACCGGGGAGCTGTTTTTT
cdr3_length: 15
d_call: TRBD1
clone_size: .
j_call: TRBJ2-2
v_call: TRBV6-5

cdr3_aa: CASSSRDRVKGGSRYGYTF
cdr3_nt: TGTGCCAGCAGTTCACGGGACAGGGTGAAAGGGGGCTCGCGATATGGCTACACCTTC
cdr3_length: 19
d_call: TRBD1
clone_size: .
j_call: TRBJ1-2
v_call: TRBV27

cdr3_aa: CASSLVQGNSPLHF
cdr3_nt: TGTGCCAGCTCCCTGGTTCAGGGGAATTCACCCCTCCACTTT
cdr3_length: 14
d_call: .
clone_size: once
j_call: TRBJ1-6
v_call: TRBV18

cdr3_aa: CASSFGGQVNQPQHF
cdr3_nt: TGTGCCAGCAGCTTCGGGGGACAGGTGAATCAGCCCCAGCATTTT
cdr3_length: 15
d_call: TRBD1
clone_size: few
j_call: TRBJ1-5
v_call: TRBV5-4

cdr3_aa: CASSPSGTSGSYEQYF
cdr3_nt: TGTGCCAGCTCACCCTCCGGGACTAGCGGTTCCTACGAGCAGTACTTC
cdr3_length: 16
d_call: TRBD2
clone_size: .
j_call: TRBJ2-7
v_call: TRBV18

cdr3_aa: CASSISRGLSGELFF
cdr3_nt: TGTGCCAGTAGTATCTCAAGGGGGCTTAGCGGGGAGCTGTTTTTT
cdr3_length: 15
d_call: TRBD1
clone_size: .
j_call: TRBJ2-2
v_call: TRBV19

cdr3_aa: CASSPRQGQVDTQYF
cdr3_nt: TGTGCCAGCAGCCCTAGACAGGGTCAAGTAGATACGCAGTATTTT
cdr3_length: 15
d_call: TRBD1
clone_size: .
j_call: TRBJ2-3
v_call: TRBV9

cdr3_aa: CATSDLQTPWPQTQYF
cdr3_nt: TGTGCCACCAGTGATTTGCAAACCCCCTGGCCCCAGACCCAGTACTTC
cdr3_length: 16
d_call: .
clone_size: .
j_call: TRBJ2-5
v_call: TRBV24-1

cdr3_aa: CASSLDVAGGLNTQYF
cdr3_nt: TGTGCCAGCAGCTTAGATGTAGCGGGGGGGCTGAATACGCAGTATTTT
cdr3_length: 16
d_call: TRBD2
clone_size: .
j_call: TRBJ2-3
v_call: TRBV11-2

cdr3_aa: CASRFGTTETQYF
cdr3_nt: TGTGCCAGCAGATTCGGGACTACGGAGACCCAGTACTTC
cdr3_length: 13
d_call: TRBD2
clone_size: .
j_call: TRBJ2-5
v_call: TRBV11-1

cdr3_aa: CATSAPQGRVTF
cdr3_nt: TGTGCCACCAGTGCTCCACAGGGGAGAGTCACCTTC
cdr3_length: 12
d_call: TRBD1
clone_size: .
j_call: TRBJ1-2
v_call: TRBV24-1

cdr3_aa: CATSDPGGTQYF
cdr3_nt: TGTGCCACCAGTGACCCGGGGGGTACGCAGTATTTT
cdr3_length: 12
d_call: TRBD2
clone_size: .
j_call: TRBJ2-3
v_call: TRBV24-1

cdr3_aa: CASSSRSGEFQETQYF
cdr3_nt: TGTGCCAGCAGCTCAAGATCGGGAGAGTTCCAAGAGACCCAGTACTTC
cdr3_length: 16
d_call: .
clone_size: .
j_call: TRBJ2-5
v_call: TRBV9

cdr3_aa: CASSQASGAGAYEQYF
cdr3_nt: TGTGCCAGCAGCCAAGCGTCGGGAGCGGGGGCGTACGAGCAGTACTTC
cdr3_length: 16
d_call: TRBD2
clone_size: .
j_call: TRBJ2-7
v_call: TRBV3-1/TRBV3-2

cdr3_aa: CASSPGPLGSYNEQFF
cdr3_nt: TGTGCCAGCAGTCCGGGTCCCCTAGGCTCCTACAATGAGCAGTTCTTC
cdr3_length: 16
d_call: .
clone_size: .
j_call: TRBJ2-1
v_call: TRBV14

cdr3_aa: CASSIGTEETQYF
cdr3_nt: TGTGCCAGCAGCATAGGGACAGAAGAGACCCAGTACTTC
cdr3_length: 13
d_call: TRBD1
clone_size: .
j_call: TRBJ2-5
v_call: TRBV11-3

cdr3_aa: CASSIGRSLAKNIQYF
cdr3_nt: TGTGCCAGTAGTATCGGGAGATCGCTAGCCAAAAACATTCAGTACTTC
cdr3_length: 16
d_call: .
clone_size: .
j_call: TRBJ2-4
v_call: TRBV19

cdr3_aa: CASSQQGRETQYF
cdr3_nt: TGTGCCAGCAGCCAACAGGGGAGAGAGACCCAGTACTTC
cdr3_length: 13
d_call: TRBD1
clone_size: few
j_call: TRBJ2-5
v_call: TRBV11-1

cdr3_aa: CAITSGTGGRSTEAFF
cdr3_nt: TGTGCCATCACCTCCGGGACAGGGGGTAGGAGCACTGAAGCTTTCTTT
cdr3_length: 16
d_call: TRBD1
clone_size: .
j_call: TRBJ1-1
v_call: TRBV10-3

cdr3_aa: CATSDLGGQDNNQPQHF
cdr3_nt: TGTGCCACCAGTGATCTTGGGGGACAAGATAACAATCAGCCCCAGCATTTT
cdr3_length: 17
d_call: .
clone_size: .
j_call: TRBJ1-5
v_call: TRBV24-1

cdr3_aa: CASKFGSGYPEAFF
cdr3_nt: TGTGCCAGTAAGTTCGGCAGCGGGTATCCTGAAGCTTTCTTT
cdr3_length: 14
d_call: .
clone_size: .
j_call: TRBJ1-1
v_call: TRBV19

cdr3_aa: CASSEDRAFYYGYTF
cdr3_nt: TGTGCCAGCAGTGAAGACAGAGCTTTTTACTATGGCTACACCTTC
cdr3_length: 15
d_call: .
clone_size: .
j_call: TRBJ1-2
v_call: TRBV6-1

cdr3_aa: CASRSLQETQYF
cdr3_nt: TGCGCCAGCAGATCCCTCCAAGAGACCCAGTACTTC
cdr3_length: 12
d_call: .
clone_size: .
j_call: TRBJ2-5
v_call: TRBV10-1

cdr3_aa: CASSQEQDSGNTIYF
cdr3_nt: TGTGCCAGCAGCCAAGAACAGGACTCTGGAAACACCATATATTTT
cdr3_length: 15
d_call: .
clone_size: .
j_call: TRBJ1-3
v_call: TRBV14

cdr3_aa: CASSLVSAAQETQYF
cdr3_nt: TGTGCCAGCAGTTTGGTTTCTGCGGCCCAAGAGACCCAGTACTTC
cdr3_length: 15
d_call: .
clone_size: .
j_call: TRBJ2-5
v_call: TRBV28

cdr3_aa: CASTPLQGSTGELFF
cdr3_nt: TGTGCCAGCACCCCCCTCCAGGGGTCCACCGGGGAGCTGTTTTTT
cdr3_length: 15
d_call: .
clone_size: .
j_call: TRBJ2-2
v_call: TRBV6-6